This T cell receptor (beta chain) was retrieved from a study of shared clonotypes between healthy human individuals (dated by TCRdb to about 2020). Regarding the complete study: The cohort comprised a couple of women and a few men aged 18 to 49 years. Between about 0.85 and 9.5 billion PBMCs per donor were obtained by leukapheresis. To estimate repertoire size and how much clonotypes are shared between individuals, the study performed deep sequencing of blood TCR repertoires from a few healthy adults. For each donor, CD4 naive and CD4 memory were each given three plates, CD8 naive was given two plates, and CD8 memory was given one plate. To increase sequencing depth and limit assay-specific biases, different laboratories used diverse techniques to prepare libraries and sequence TCR repertoires. The study at large found these results: Across a few donors, roughly 5.1% of naive CD4, roughly 3.5% of naive CD8, under 2.5% of memory CD4, and 0.4% to 0.45% of memory CD8 clonotypes were shared. Because the study included only a small number of donors, the genetic and exposure-history diversity represented was limited. Rarefaction of sorted-subset datasets indicated incomplete sequencing despite the large sequencing depth. Clonotypes shared by all four sorted-subset donors showed higher generation probabilities than non-shared clonotypes. Larger estimated clonotype richness was generally found for naive subsets than for memory subsets. Based on pairwise subsampling, the degree of clonotype sharing among donors was expected to be affected by sequencing depth. Sampling was restricted to blood, and TCR repertoires in tissues likely differ from the TCR repertoires found in blood.

The donors were healthy, HIV-negative adults with no recently reported acute infections or vaccinations. Every donor was a Caucasian adult living in Nashville, Tennessee, USA. CD4+ T cells were enriched by magnetic negative selection, after which naive cells were positively selected on CD45RA and the negative fraction was taken as the memory subset. Blood was collected by leukapheresis, and PBMCs were isolated by Ficoll-Histopaque density gradient centrifugation and then cryopreserved in liquid nitrogen vapor phase. Purity and quantity of every magnetically sorted T cell population were checked by analytical flow cytometry. From each sorted fraction, genomic DNA was isolated and quantified by UV absorbance on a Nanodrop 2000c. For this clone: The antigen it binds to is not known. Base qualities were left out, and no much larger clone turns up one base away.

Using the deep immunoSEQ assay, TCR CDR3 regions were amplified from genomic DNA by multiplex PCR. Extracted genomic DNA from each cell subset was distributed evenly across all wells of several immunoSEQ 96-well plates, and each plate was treated as a replicate. For sorted subsets, each replicate PCR was loaded with 200 ng genomic DNA, equivalent to 30,000 or so T cell genomes. The purified libraries were quantified using a Qubit 3.0 fluorometer, sized with a Bioanalyzer 2100, and then quantified again using the KAPA Library Quantification kit. Every immunoSEQ 96-well plate was sequenced on a separate single-read 150-cycle Illumina NextSeq 550 flow cell. Per the source publication's procedure: Because only junctional sequences without quality scores were contained in the immunoSEQ output, filtering matching that applied to full-length reads could not be performed. Sequences were annotated with PyIR, a Python wrapper for IgBLAST v1.9, and V/J genes and CDR3 were assigned using IMGT germline references. Any read was removed if the V/J assignment was weak (E-value above 1e-6), the CDR3 was missing, or the read contained stop codons, out-of-frame junctions, or ambiguous translated residues. V3J clonotypes were defined as sequences sharing the same inferred V gene, J gene, and CDR3 amino acid sequence. To compute the percentage overlap between repertoires, the number of shared unique clonotypes was divided by the size of the smaller repertoire. RTK rarefaction, the Chao1 estimator, and Recon v2.1 estimates of unobserved clonotypes were used to assess repertoire richness. Generation probabilities for all TCRbeta clonotypes obtained by the gDNA method from a handful of donors were computed using OLGA. This immuneACCESS table, as held by TCRdb, lists in-frame sequences with V and J called but not all clones. Of the missing ones, under half trace to an unresolved V gene in checked studies; the others have no known cause. The V and J calls and clone size are taken from that table; D and trimming were inferred from the DNA. Recorded for this sample are under 2.5 million clones; roughly 92% of them occurred a single time. The ten most abundant clones make up around 0.4% of the sample.

The CDR3 goes from the cysteine to the phenylalanine over 15 residues. Just CDR3 DNA is preserved here, 45 bases in frame from base 1. Trimming costs V 6 bases and J 1 base, and their ends lie 14 bases apart. The germline V gene provides CDR1 MDHEN and CDR2 SYDVKM. The sequenced material came from naive CD4+ T cells from PBMCs. Interpreted using the paper, the cell subset or site label stands for: CD45RA+ positively selected. The TCR originated in a man aged 18-30 years in good health. Some clones in this sample may be carry-over from other donors' samples. The chain was built from TRBV28 and TRBJ2-3; confidence is insufficient to name the D gene. The CDR3 protein is CASRAPERRTDTQYF. In nucleotides, the sequence is TGTGCCAGCAGGGCCCCCGAGCGCCGCACAGATACGCAGTATTTT.